The present TCR beta chain was sequenced within a study of blood T cell repertoires in COVID-19. Study-level background: Donors in the United States, Italy and Spain gave samples during acute or convalescent COVID-19.

Using immunoSEQ multiplex PCR, the repertoire was profiled, and TCRdb retains in-frame clones only, with some absent. The table lists roughly 85,000 clones, roughly 88% of them singletons. There are 18 residues in the CDR3. CDR1 and CDR2 from the germline V gene are SGHRS and YFSETQ. V dropped 1 base and J dropped 3; count of bases not matched to a gene: 14. This sequence joins TRBV5-1 and TRBJ1-1; 8 bases are a match to TRBD1. The sample consisted of peripheral blood. The sequence was collected from a man in his forties or fifties with active or convalescent COVID-19. This chain's CDR3 is CASSLLGSGTGGDTEAFF. The CDR3 DNA follows: TGCGCCAGCAGCTTGTTGGGGTCCGGGACAGGAGGGGACACTGAAGCTTTCTTT. Full variable domain (outside the CDR3, taken from reference TRBV5-1 and TRBJ1-1): KAGVTQTPRYLIKTRGQQVTLSCSPISGHRSVSWYQQTPGQGLQFLFEYFSETQRNKGNFPGRFSGRQFSNSRSEMNVSTLELGDSALYLCASSLLGSGTGGDTEAFFGQGTRLTVV.